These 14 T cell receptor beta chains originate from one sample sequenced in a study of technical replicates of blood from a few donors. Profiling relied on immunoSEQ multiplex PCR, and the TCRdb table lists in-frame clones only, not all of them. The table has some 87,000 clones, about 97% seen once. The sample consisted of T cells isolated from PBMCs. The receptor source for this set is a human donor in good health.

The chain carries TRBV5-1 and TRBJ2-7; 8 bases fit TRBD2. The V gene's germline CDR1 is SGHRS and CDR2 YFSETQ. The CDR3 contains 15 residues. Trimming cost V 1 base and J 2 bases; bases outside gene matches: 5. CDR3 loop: CASSLTGGGPYEQYF. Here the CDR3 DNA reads TGCGCCAGCAGCTTGACGGGGGGGGGTCCCTACGAGCAGTACTTC.

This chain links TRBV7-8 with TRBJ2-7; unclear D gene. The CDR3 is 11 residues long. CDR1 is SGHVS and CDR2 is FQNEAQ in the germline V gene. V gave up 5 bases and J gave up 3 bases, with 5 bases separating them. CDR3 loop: CASSQLYEQYF. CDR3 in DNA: TGTGCCAGCAGCCAACTCTACGAGCAGTACTTC.

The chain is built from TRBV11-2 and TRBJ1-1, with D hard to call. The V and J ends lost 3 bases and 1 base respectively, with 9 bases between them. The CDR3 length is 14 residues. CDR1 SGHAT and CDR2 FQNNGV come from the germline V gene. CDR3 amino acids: CASSFVHTNTEAFF. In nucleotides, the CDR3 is TGTGCCAGCAGCTTTGTTCACACGAACACTGAAGCTTTCTTT.

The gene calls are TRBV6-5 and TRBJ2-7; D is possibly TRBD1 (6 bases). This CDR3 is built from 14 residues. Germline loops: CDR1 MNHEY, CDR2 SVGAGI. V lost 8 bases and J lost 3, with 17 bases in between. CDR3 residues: CASGGGNFYYEQYF. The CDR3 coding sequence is TGTGCCAGCGGGGGCGGAAACTTCTACTACGAGCAGTACTTC.

CDR3 in DNA: TGTGCCAGTAAAGGACAGGTGAGGCATCAGCCCCAGCATTTT. Protein sequence: CASKGQVRHQPQHF. This rearrangement joins TRBV19 to TRBJ1-5; 7 bases are a match to TRBD1. The CDR3 has 14 residues. V dropped 7 bases and J dropped 5; count of bases not matched to a gene: 8. Germline CDR1 is LNHDA and CDR2 is SQIVND (reference sequence).

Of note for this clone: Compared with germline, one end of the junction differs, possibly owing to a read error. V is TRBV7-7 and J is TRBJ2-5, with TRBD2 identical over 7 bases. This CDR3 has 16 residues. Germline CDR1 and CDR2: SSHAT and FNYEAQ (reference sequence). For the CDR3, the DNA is TGTGCTAGCAGCTTAGGTCTCCGGGGGGTCGGGGAGACCCAGTACTTC. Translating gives CASSLGLRGVGETQYF. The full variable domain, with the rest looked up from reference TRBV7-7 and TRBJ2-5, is GAGVSQSPRYKVTKRGQDVTLRCDPISSHATLYWYQQALGQGPEFLTYFNYEAQPDKSGLPSDRFSAERPEGSISTLTIQRTEQRDSAMYRCASSLGLRGVGETQYFGPGTRLLVL.

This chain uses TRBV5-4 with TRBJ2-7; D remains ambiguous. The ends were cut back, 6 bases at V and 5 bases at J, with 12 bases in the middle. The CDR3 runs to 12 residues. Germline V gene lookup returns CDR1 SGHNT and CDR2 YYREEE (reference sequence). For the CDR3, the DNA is TGTGCCAGCACTCGTGGAGACGACGAGCAGTACTTC. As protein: CASTRGDDEQYF.

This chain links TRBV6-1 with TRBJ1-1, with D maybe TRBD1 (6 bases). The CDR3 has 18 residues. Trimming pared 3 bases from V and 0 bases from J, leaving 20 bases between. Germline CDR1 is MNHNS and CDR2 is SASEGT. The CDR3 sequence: CASSDLYRARRMNTEAFF. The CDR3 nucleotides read TGTGCCAGCAGTGACTTATACAGGGCTCGCCGCATGAACACTGAAGCTTTCTTT.

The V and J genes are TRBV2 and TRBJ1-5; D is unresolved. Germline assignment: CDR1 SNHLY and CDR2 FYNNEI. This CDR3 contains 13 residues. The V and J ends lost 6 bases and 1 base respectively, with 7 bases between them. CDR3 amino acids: CASSGESNQPQHF. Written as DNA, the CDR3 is TGTGCCAGCAGCGGAGAAAGCAATCAGCCCCAGCATTTT.

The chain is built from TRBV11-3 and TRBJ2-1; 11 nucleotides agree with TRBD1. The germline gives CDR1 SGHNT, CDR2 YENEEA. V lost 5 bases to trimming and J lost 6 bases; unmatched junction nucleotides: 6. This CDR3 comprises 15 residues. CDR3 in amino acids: CASSLGQGGGNEQFF. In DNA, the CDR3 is TGTGCCAGCAGCCTGGGACAGGGGGGGGGCAATGAGCAGTTCTTC.

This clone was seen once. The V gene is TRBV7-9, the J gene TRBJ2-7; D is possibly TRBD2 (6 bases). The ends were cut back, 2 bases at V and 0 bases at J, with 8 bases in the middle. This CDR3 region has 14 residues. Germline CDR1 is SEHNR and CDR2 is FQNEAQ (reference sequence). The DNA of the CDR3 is TGTGCCAGCAGCTTAAGGGACTCCTCCTACGAGCAGTACTTC. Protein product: CASSLRDSSYEQYF.

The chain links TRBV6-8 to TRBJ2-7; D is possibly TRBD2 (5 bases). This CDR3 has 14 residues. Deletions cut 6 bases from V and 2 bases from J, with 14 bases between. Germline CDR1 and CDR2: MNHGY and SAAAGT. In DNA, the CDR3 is TGTGCCAGCAGGATGGCGGGCCCACCCTACGAGCAGTACTTC. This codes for CASRMAGPPYEQYF.

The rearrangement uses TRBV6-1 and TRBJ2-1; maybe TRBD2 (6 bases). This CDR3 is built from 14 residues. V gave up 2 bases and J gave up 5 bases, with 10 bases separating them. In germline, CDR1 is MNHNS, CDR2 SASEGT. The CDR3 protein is CASSEPAGHNEQFF. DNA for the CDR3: TGTGCCAGCAGTGAACCCGCGGGACACAATGAGCAGTTCTTC.

The CDR3 coding sequence is TGCGCCAGCAGCCTCAGTCGGGGCGGGGGGAACGAGCAGTACTTC. Its protein product is CASSLSRGGGNEQYF. The rearrangement uses TRBV5-1 and TRBJ2-7; TRBD2 matches at 8 bases. This CDR3 has 15 amino acids. J was trimmed by 5 bases and V by 4 bases; bases with no gene match: 11. Per the germline V gene, CDR1 is SGHRS and CDR2 is YFSETQ.